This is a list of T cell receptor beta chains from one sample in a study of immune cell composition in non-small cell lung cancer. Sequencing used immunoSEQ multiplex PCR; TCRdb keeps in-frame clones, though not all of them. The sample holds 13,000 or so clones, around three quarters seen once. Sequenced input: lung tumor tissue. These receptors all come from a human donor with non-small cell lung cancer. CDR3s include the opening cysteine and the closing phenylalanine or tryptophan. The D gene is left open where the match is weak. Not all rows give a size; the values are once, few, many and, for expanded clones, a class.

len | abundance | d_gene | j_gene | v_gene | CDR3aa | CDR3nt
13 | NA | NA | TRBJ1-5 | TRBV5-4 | CASHRESNQPQHF | TGTGCCAGCCACAGGGAGAGCAATCAGCCCCAGCATTTT
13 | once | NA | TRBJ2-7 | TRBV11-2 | CASSLFLRGEQYF | TGTGCCAGCAGCTTATTTCTCAGGGGCGAGCAGTACTTC
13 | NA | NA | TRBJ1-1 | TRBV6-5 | CASIKTVNTEAFF | TGTGCCAGCATTAAGACAGTGAACACTGAAGCTTTCTTT
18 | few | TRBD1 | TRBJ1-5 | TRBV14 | CASRRDSLSKGSNQPQHF | TGTGCCAGCAGGAGGGACAGTCTCTCCAAGGGTAGCAATCAGCCCCAGCATTTT
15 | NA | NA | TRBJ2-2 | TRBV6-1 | CASKARTANTGELFF | TGTGCCAGCAAAGCAAGGACAGCGAACACCGGGGAGCTGTTTTTT
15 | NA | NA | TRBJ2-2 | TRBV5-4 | CASSLGRANTGELFF | TGTGCCAGCAGCTTGGGACGGGCGAACACCGGGGAGCTGTTTTTT
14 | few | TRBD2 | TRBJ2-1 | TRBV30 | CAWSRTSGMFLRFF | TGTGCCTGGTCCCGGACTAGCGGGATGTTTCTTAGGTTCTTC
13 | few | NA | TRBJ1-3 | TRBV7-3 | CASSLAGGNTIYF | TGTGCCAGCAGCTTAGCAGGGGGAAACACCATATATTTT
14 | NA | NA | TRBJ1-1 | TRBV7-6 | CASSPQTVNTEAFF | TGTGCCAGCAGCCCACAGACGGTGAACACTGAAGCTTTCTTT
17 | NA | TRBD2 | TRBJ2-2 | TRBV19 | CASSAPGSGGAVGELFF | TGTGCCAGTAGTGCCCCGGGTAGCGGGGGGGCAGTCGGGGAGCTGTTTTTT
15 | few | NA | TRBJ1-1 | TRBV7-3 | CASSLTRGGEAEAFF | TGTGCCAGCAGCTTAACGAGGGGTGGGGAGGCTGAAGCTTTCTTT
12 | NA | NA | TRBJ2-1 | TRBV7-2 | CASSPGGNEQFF | TGTGCCAGCAGCCCTGGAGGGAATGAGCAGTTCTTC
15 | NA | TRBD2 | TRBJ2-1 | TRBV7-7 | CASSSRLAETNEQFF | TGTGCCAGCAGCTCCCGACTAGCGGAGACCAATGAGCAGTTCTTC
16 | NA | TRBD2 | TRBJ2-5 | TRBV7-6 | CASSYISGGGRETQYF | TGTGCCAGCAGCTATATTAGCGGGGGGGGGCGAGAGACCCAGTACTTC
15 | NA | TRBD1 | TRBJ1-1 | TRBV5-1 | CASRVQGAMNTEAFF | TGCGCCAGCAGGGTACAGGGGGCTATGAACACTGAAGCTTTCTTT
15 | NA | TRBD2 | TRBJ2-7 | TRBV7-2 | CASSFESGRAYEQYF | TGTGCCAGCAGCTTTGAAAGCGGGAGGGCCTACGAGCAGTACTTC
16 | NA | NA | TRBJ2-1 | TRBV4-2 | CASSPPGRDFYNEQFF | TGTGCCAGCAGCCCCCCGGGTAGGGACTTTTACAATGAGCAGTTCTTC
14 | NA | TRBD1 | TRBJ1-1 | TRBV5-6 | CASSWDRVSAEAFF | TGTGCCAGCAGCTGGGACAGGGTGAGTGCTGAAGCTTTCTTT
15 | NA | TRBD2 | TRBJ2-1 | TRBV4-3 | CASSQGLAAYNEQFF | TGCGCCAGCAGCCAGGGACTAGCGGCCTACAATGAGCAGTTCTTC
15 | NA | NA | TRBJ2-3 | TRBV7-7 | CASSLGRGSTDTQYF | TGTGCTAGCAGCTTAGGGCGGGGTAGCACAGATACGCAGTATTTT
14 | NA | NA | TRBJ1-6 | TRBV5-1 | CASSSDSRNSPLHF | TGCGCCAGCAGTTCTGACAGCCGGAATTCACCCCTCCACTTT
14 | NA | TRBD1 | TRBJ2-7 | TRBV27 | CASRNRDRGVEQYF | TGTGCCAGCAGGAACCGGGACAGGGGTGTGGAGCAGTACTTC
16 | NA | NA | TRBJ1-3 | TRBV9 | CASSLQTGSSGNTIYF | TGTGCCAGCAGCTTACAGACAGGCAGCTCTGGAAACACCATATATTTT
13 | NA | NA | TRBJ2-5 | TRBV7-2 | CASSLLGRETQYF | TGTGCCAGCAGCTTACTGGGGAGAGAGACCCAGTACTTC
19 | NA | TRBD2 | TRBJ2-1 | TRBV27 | CASSLGTSGMAPLRNEQFF | TGTGCCAGCAGTCTCGGGACTAGCGGGATGGCTCCGCTCCGCAATGAGCAGTTCTTC
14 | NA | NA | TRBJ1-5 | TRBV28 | CASRSTRVGQPQHF | TGTGCCAGCAGGAGTACGAGGGTGGGTCAGCCCCAGCATTTT
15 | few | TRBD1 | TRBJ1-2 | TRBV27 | CASRAGQGPIYGYTF | TGTGCCAGCAGAGCGGGACAGGGGCCAATCTATGGCTACACCTTC
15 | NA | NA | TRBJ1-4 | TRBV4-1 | CASSPPGPNTEKLFF | TGCGCCAGCAGCCCCCCTGGGCCCAACACTGAAAAACTGTTTTTT
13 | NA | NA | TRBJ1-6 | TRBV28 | CASRAGPYSPLHF | TGTGCCAGCAGAGCGGGGCCCTATTCACCCCTCCACTTT
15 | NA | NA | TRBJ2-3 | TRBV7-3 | CASSLVGGHTDTQYF | TGTGCCAGCAGCTTAGTGGGGGGGCATACAGATACGCAGTATTTT